What follows are 25 T cell receptor beta chains derived from one specimen sequenced in a study of T cells in Graves' hyperthyroidism and ophthalmopathy. The CDR3 regions of TCR beta were amplified from RNA transcripts. HTBI primers were employed in a first-round RT-PCR of the TCR CDR3. From the multiplex PCR reads, TCRdb called clonotypes with MiXCR, one entry per CDR3 protein. Among approximately 600,000 distinct CDR3 sequences listed, 13% to 15% were seen once. The sample comprised blood. The receptors originated from a woman aged 18-29 years with Graves' ophthalmopathy.

Many counts were recorded for this clonotype. This chain connects TRBV24-1 to TRBJ2-1, with 8 nucleotides matching TRBD1. The CDR3 runs 16 residues. Germline V gene data show CDR1 as KGHDR and CDR2 as SFDVKD. The V and J ends lost 0 bases and 2 bases, in that order; junction bases with no gene match: 2. CDR3 amino acids: CATSDLAGGAYNEQFF. The CDR3 region has the DNA TGTGCCACCAGTGATTTGGCAGGGGGCGCCTACAATGAGCAGTTCTTC.

At least ten counts were recorded for this clonotype. The chain joins TRBV4-2 to TRBJ2-7; the match to TRBD1 covers 8 bases. Germline V gene lookup returns CDR1 LGHNA and CDR2 YNFKEQ. The CDR3 has 15 amino acids. J lost 0 bases, V lost 2 bases, and 3 bases had no gene match. Written as DNA, the CDR3 is TGTGCCAGCAGCCAAAATACAGGGGGCTCCTACGAGCAGTACTTC. Translation gives CASSQNTGGSYEQYF.

This clonotype was observed at least ten times. The genes are TRBV14 and TRBJ2-5, with D maybe TRBD1 (6 bases). Deletions cut 4 bases from V and 2 bases from J, with 14 bases between. The CDR3 length is 15 residues. Germline CDR1 is SGHDN and CDR2 is FVKESK. The CDR3 sequence: CASSPIQGSQETQYF. The CDR3 DNA reads as TGTGCCAGCAGCCCTATACAGGGTTCACAAGAGACCCAGTACTTC.

This clonotype came up many times. The chain links TRBV11-2 to TRBJ1-2; the D is unclear. V shed 1 base and J shed 0 bases, with 6 bases lying between them. This CDR3 is 14 amino acids long. Germline CDR1 reads SGHAT; CDR2 reads FQNNGV. The CDR3 bases are TGTGCCAGCAGCTTAGGCATGGCTAACTATGGCTACACCTTC. Translated, it gives CASSLGMANYGYTF.

This clonotype was seen many times. The chain combines TRBV6-1 with TRBJ2-7, with 10 bases fitting TRBD2. CDR1 is MNHNS, CDR2 SASEGT, per germline. V lost 4 bases and J lost 3; bases outside the gene matches: 0. The CDR3 is 13 amino acids. The CDR3 here is CASSGTSGYEQYF. Here the CDR3 DNA reads TGTGCCAGCAGTGGGACTAGCGGCTACGAGCAGTACTTC.

This clonotype was picked up many times. The V gene is TRBV5-1, the J gene TRBJ2-5; D possibly uses TRBD1 or TRBD2 (5 bases each). Trimming removed 0 bases from V and 13 bases from J, with 28 bases in between. Germline CDR1 SGHRS, CDR2 YFSETQ. This CDR3 region has 17 residues. The CDR3 DNA sequence: TGCGCCAGCAGCTTGGGAAAATTCATCGGGACGGAGGCCTCGTGGTACTTC. Translation gives CASSLGKFIGTEASWYF. The variable domain in full, completed from reference TRBV5-1 and TRBJ2-5, reads KAGVTQTPRYLIKTRGQQVTLSCSPISGHRSVSWYQQTPGQGLQFLFEYFSETQRNKGNFPGRFSGRQFSNSRSEMNVSTLELGDSALYLCASSLGKFIGTEASWYFGPGTRLLVL.

This clonotype was picked up many times. CDR3 nucleotides: TGTGCCAGCTCACGGGAGACAGGGGCCGCGGTTGAGCAGTACTTC. Encoded protein: CASSRETGAAVEQYF. This rearrangement joins TRBV18 to TRBJ2-7; 8 bases line up with TRBD1. This CDR3 is built from 15 residues. Germline values: CDR1 KGHSH, CDR2 LQKENI. Trimming at V came to 4 bases and at J to 7 bases, leaving 12 bases not matched to a gene.

This clonotype appeared many times. V and J are TRBV7-9 and TRBJ2-7; TRBD1 agrees at 7 bases. The J segment lost 2 bases and the V segment lost 4 bases, leaving 17 bases of the junction unmatched. The CDR3 sequence is 18 residues long. The germline CDR1 and CDR2 sequences are SEHNR and FQNEAQ (reference sequence). The CDR3 protein is CASSSWSDGGQRTYEQYF. The CDR3 region has the DNA TGTGCCAGCAGCTCCTGGTCAGATGGGGGACAGCGTACCTACGAGCAGTACTTC.

This clonotype was detected many times. The V and J genes are TRBV20-1 and TRBJ2-7; 7 bases are shared with TRBD2. The V segment lost 1 base and the J segment 6 bases; nucleotides outside the gene matches: 9. Germline CDR1 and CDR2: DFQATT and SNEGSKA (reference sequence). The length of the CDR3 is 14 residues. The CDR3 is CSARARGTVSEQYF. The CDR3 bases are TGCAGTGCTAGAGCGCGGGGGACCGTCTCCGAGCAGTACTTC.

This clonotype has more than one count but fewer than ten. The V and J genes are TRBV7-8 and TRBJ1-5; tentative D call: TRBD1 (6 bases). Germline CDR1 is SGHVS and CDR2 is FQNEAQ. The CDR3 length is 16 residues. Between the trimmed V and J ends, which lost 3 bases and 0 bases, there was a span of 12 bases. CDR3 sequence (DNA): TGTGCCAGCAGCTTGGGGGGCTACAATAGCAATCAGCCCCAGCATTTT. Amino acids: CASSLGGYNSNQPQHF.

This clonotype was seen a few times. V is TRBV6-1 and J is TRBJ1-2; maybe TRBD1 (5 bases). Germline assignment: CDR1 MNHNS and CDR2 SASEGT. The CDR3 loop spans 16 amino acids. Trimming cost V 2 bases and J 7 bases, with 20 bases left between them. This chain's CDR3 is CASSESGGYSSRGYTF. The CDR3 DNA sequence: TGTGCCAGCAGTGAATCCGGGGGGTATTCCTCGCGTGGCTACACCTTC.

This clonotype was recorded at least ten times. This chain joins TRBV20-1 and TRBJ2-3, with 13 nucleotides matching TRBD2. CDR1 is DFQATT, CDR2 SNEGSKA, per germline (reference sequence). The length of the CDR3 is 16 residues. V lost 1 base, J lost 3 bases, and 4 bases stayed unmatched. CDR3 in DNA: TGCAGTGCTAGAGTGACTAGCGGGAGGTCTACAGATACGCAGTATTTT. Residues: CSARVTSGRSTDTQYF.

There are many counts of this clonotype. This chain connects TRBV10-3 to TRBJ1-4; D remains ambiguous. The CDR3 covers 16 residues. In germline, CDR1 is ENHRY, CDR2 SYGVKD. The V gene lost 0 bases and the J gene lost 3 bases, with 11 bases spanning the gap. The CDR3 region has the DNA TGTGCCATCAGTGAGTCGTCGTCCGACGCTAATGAAAAACTGTTTTTT. Its translation: CAISESSSDANEKLFF.

The chain links TRBV2 to TRBJ2-1; D is unclear. V was clipped by 2 bases and J by 5 bases, with 7 bases between them. The CDR3 extends over 13 amino acids. The germline CDR1 and CDR2 sequences are SNHLY and FYNNEI. The CDR3 region has the DNA TGTGCCAGCAGTGAATGGGTCGACAATGAGCAGTTCTTC. It translates to CASSEWVDNEQFF. The full variable domain, its missing parts supplied by reference TRBV2 and TRBJ2-1, is EPEVTQTPSHQVTQMGQEVILRCVPISNHLYFYWYRQILGQKVEFLVSFYNNEISEKSEIFDDQFSVERPDGSNFTLKIRSTKLEDSAMYFCASSEWVDNEQFFGPGTRLTVL.

This chain's CDR3 is CATMTSFSYEQYF. The CDR3 DNA reads TGTGCCACTATGACTAGCTTCTCCTACGAGCAGTACTTC. The chain has TRBV12-3 or TRBV12-4 and TRBJ2-7; 7 nucleotides agree with TRBD2. The junction had 6 bases not matched to a gene; V was cut back by 10 bases and J by 0 bases. This CDR3 is 13 amino acids long.

This clonotype was seen many times. V and J are TRBV6-1 and TRBJ2-7; tentative D call: TRBD2 (5 bases). Per germline, CDR1 MNHNS and CDR2 SASEGT. Trimming shortened V by 5 bases and J by 1 base, and 15 bases separated the two germline ends. The CDR3 runs to 15 residues. CDR3 DNA: TGTGCCAGCAGTTACGCGGACTCCCTGTCCTACGAGCAGTACTTC. It translates to CASSYADSLSYEQYF.

This clonotype was counted a few times. V gene TRBV29-1 combines with J gene TRBJ2-1; TRBD1 matches 7 bases. The CDR3 loop spans 12 amino acids. Unmatched junction bases numbered 4, after V lost 2 bases and J lost 9 bases. Germline lookup yields CDR1 SQVTM and CDR2 ANQGSEA. Written as DNA, the CDR3 is TGCAGCGTTGAAAGGGCAGGGGGTGAGCAGTTCTTC. Translated: CSVERAGGEQFF.

This clonotype was observed at least ten times. The chain uses TRBV9 and TRBJ2-1; D perhaps matches TRBD1 (6 bases). CDR1 and CDR2 from the germline V gene are SGDLS and YYNGEE. V lost 4 bases and J lost 4, with 15 bases in between. The CDR3 consists of 15 residues. The CDR3 spells CASSSPGTNYNEQFF. As DNA, the CDR3 is TGTGCCAGCAGCTCCCCCGGGACAAATTACAATGAGCAGTTCTTC.

The chain uses TRBV20-1 and TRBJ2-5, with a possible D match to TRBD1 (6 bases). CDR3 length: 13 amino acids. The V gene lost 6 bases and the J gene lost 2 bases, with 13 bases spanning the gap. CDR1 is DFQATT and CDR2 is SNEGSKA in the germline V gene (reference sequence). The CDR3 protein is CSAQTGTQETQYF. Written as DNA, the CDR3 is TGCAGTGCCCAGACCGGGACACAAGAGACCCAGTACTTC.

Many counts were recorded for this clonotype. The chain has TRBV11-2 and TRBJ2-5; the D is unclear. This CDR3 region has 14 residues. Trimming stripped 3 bases from V and 7 bases from J, with 15 bases between. In germline, CDR1 is SGHAT, CDR2 FQNNGV. CDR3 nucleotide sequence: TGTGCCAGCAGCTTTATACGTGGCCCGAGGACCCAGTACTTC. It translates to CASSFIRGPRTQYF.

Turning to this clonotype: Since the CDR3 does not end with the conserved phenylalanine or tryptophan, this likely comes from a read error. The genes are TRBV7-2 and TRBJ2-1, with D maybe TRBD2 (7 bases). The CDR3 has 16 amino acids. Between the trimmed V and J ends, which lost 5 bases and 3 bases, there was a span of 17 bases. CDR1 SGHTA and CDR2 FQGNSA come from the germline V gene. CDR3 sequence (DNA): TGTGCCAGCAGCCTAGGGGGGCTAGCGGACTACAATGAGCAGTTCTCC. Translating it yields CASSLGGLADYNEQFS.

This clonotype has at least ten counts. V is TRBV7-9 and J is TRBJ1-2; no definite D call. From germline, CDR1 is SEHNR and CDR2 FQNEAQ (reference sequence). The germline V and J ends were trimmed by 2 bases and 6 bases, with 10 bases remaining between them. The CDR3 covers 13 residues. The CDR3 protein is CASSLTSIHGYTF. CDR3 sequence (DNA): TGTGCCAGCAGCTTAACAAGTATCCATGGCTACACCTTC.

In regard to this clonotype: This may be a read error, as it is one base from a much larger clone. This sequence joins TRBV6-1 and TRBJ2-3; 13 bases match TRBD2. V lost 6 bases and J lost 2; bases outside the gene matches: 11. This CDR3 contains 18 residues. Germline V lookup: CDR1 MNHNS, CDR2 SASEGT. CDR3 DNA: TGTGCCAGCAGCCCGGGACTAGCGGGATCCCCAACCACAGATACGCAGTATTTT. Its protein is CASSPGLAGSPTTDTQYF.

The chain links TRBV6-9 to TRBJ2-2, with 7 bases matching TRBD1. Germline CDR1 reads MNHGY; CDR2 reads SVAAGI. V dropped 3 bases and J dropped 2; count of bases not matched to a gene: 9. The CDR3 is made up of 17 amino acids. CDR3 residues: CASSYGQGDVNTGELFF. DNA for the CDR3: TGTGCCAGCAGTTACGGCCAGGGGGACGTTAACACCGGGGAGCTGTTTTTT.

This clonotype was counted between two and nine times. The CDR3 bases are TGTGCCAGTAGTCAACCCTCTAACAGGGGTGAAGCTTTCTTT. It encodes CASSQPSNRGEAFF. The chain is built from TRBV19 and TRBJ1-1; 7 bases match TRBD1. The CDR3 consists of 14 residues. V was pared by 5 bases and J by 7 bases, with 10 bases of the junction left unmatched. Per germline, CDR1 LNHDA and CDR2 SQIVND (reference sequence).